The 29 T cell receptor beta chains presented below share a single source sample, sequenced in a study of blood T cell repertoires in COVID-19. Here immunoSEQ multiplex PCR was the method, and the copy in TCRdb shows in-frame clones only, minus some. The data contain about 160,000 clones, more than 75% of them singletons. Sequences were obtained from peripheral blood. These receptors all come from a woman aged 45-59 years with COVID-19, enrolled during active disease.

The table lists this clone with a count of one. CDR3 in amino acids: CASSLIGVGASTYEQYF. Written as DNA, the CDR3 is TGTGCCAGCAGCTTGATCGGAGTGGGGGCTTCCACCTACGAGCAGTACTTC. V is TRBV5-6 and J is TRBJ2-7, with TRBD1 as a possible D gene (6 bases). Between the trimmed V and J ends, which lost 1 base and 2 bases, there was a span of 19 bases. There are 17 residues in the CDR3. From germline, CDR1 is SGHDT and CDR2 YYEEEE.

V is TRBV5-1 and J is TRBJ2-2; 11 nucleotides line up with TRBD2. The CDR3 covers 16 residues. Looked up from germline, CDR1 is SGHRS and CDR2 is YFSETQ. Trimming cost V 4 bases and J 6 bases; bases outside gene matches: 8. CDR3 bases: TGCGCCAGCAGCCCACTAGCGGGGGACCGGGCCGGGGAGCTGTTTTTT. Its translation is CASSPLAGDRAGELFF.

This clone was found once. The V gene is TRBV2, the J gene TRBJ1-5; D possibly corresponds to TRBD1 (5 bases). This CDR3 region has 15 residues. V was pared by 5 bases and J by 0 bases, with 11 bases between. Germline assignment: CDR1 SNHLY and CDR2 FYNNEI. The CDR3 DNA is TGTGCCAGCAGTTCTGACAGCCTTAGCAATCAGCCCCAGCATTTT. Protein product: CASSSDSLSNQPQHF.

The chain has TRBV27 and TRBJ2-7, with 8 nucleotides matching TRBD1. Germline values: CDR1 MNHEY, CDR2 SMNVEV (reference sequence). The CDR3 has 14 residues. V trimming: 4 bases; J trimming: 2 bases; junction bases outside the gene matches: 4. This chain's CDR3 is CASSWGQETYEQYF. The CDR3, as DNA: TGTGCCAGCAGTTGGGGACAGGAAACCTACGAGCAGTACTTC.

CDR3 loop: CASSSRGGPGEAFF. The CDR3 DNA is TGTGCCAGCAGCTCCAGAGGGGGACCTGGGGAAGCTTTCTTT. V is TRBV7-2 and J is TRBJ1-1; tentatively, D is TRBD1 (6 bases). Germline V gene sequence: CDR1 SGHTA, CDR2 FQGNSA. The CDR3 has 14 residues. V was shortened by 4 bases and J by 8 bases, with 17 bases between the two germline ends.

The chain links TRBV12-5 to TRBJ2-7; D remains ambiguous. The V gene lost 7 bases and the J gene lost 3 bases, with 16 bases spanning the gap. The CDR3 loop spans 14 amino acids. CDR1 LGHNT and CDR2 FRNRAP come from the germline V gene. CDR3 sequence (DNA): TGTGCTAGTGCCCCTCGGTTGGAGCACTACGAGCAGTACTTC. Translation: CASAPRLEHYEQYF.

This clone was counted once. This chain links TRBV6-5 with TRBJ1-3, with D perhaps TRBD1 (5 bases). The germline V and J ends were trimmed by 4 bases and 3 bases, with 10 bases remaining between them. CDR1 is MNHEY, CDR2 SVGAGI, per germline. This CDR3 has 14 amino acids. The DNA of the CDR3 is TGTGCCAGCAGTTGGGGGGATGGTGGAAACACCATATATTTT. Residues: CASSWGDGGNTIYF.

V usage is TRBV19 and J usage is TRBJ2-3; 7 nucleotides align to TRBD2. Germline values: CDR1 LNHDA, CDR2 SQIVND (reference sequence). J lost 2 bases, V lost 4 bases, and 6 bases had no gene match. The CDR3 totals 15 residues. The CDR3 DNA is TGTGCCAGTAGTACCCAGCGGGGAGCCACAGATACGCAGTATTTT. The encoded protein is CASSTQRGATDTQYF.

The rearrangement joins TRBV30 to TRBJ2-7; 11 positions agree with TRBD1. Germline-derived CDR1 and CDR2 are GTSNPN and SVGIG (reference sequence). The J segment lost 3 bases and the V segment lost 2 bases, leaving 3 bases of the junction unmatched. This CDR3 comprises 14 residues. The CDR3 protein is CAWSIGTGGYEQYF. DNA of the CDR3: TGTGCCTGGAGTATCGGGACAGGGGGCTACGAGCAGTACTTC.

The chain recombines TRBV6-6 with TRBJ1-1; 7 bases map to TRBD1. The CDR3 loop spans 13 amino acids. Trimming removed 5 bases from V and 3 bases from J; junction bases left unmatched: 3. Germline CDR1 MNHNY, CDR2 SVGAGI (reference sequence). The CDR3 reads CASSRDRDTEAFF. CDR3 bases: TGTGCCAGCAGTAGAGACAGGGACACTGAAGCTTTCTTT.

CDR3 in amino acids: CASRDSASGNTIYF. The CDR3 coding sequence is TGTGCCAGCAGAGACAGCGCCTCTGGAAACACCATATATTTT. This chain connects TRBV6-5 to TRBJ1-3, with D possibly matching TRBD1 (5 bases). The CDR3 spans 14 residues. V was trimmed by 6 bases and J by 0 bases, leaving 9 bases between them. In germline, CDR1 is MNHEY, CDR2 SVGAGI.

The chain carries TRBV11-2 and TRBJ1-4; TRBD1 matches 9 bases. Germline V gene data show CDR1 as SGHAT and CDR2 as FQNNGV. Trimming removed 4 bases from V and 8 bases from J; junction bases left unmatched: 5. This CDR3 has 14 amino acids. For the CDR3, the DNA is TGTGCCAGCAGCTCGAACAGGGGGCTGGAAAAACTGTTTTTT. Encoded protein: CASSSNRGLEKLFF.

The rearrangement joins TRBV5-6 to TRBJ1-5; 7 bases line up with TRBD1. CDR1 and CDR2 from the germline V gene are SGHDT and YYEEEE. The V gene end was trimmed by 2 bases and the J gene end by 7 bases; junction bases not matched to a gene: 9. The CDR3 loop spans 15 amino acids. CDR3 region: CASSFTGAGGQPQHF. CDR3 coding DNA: TGTGCCAGCAGCTTTACAGGGGCGGGAGGGCAGCCCCAGCATTTT.

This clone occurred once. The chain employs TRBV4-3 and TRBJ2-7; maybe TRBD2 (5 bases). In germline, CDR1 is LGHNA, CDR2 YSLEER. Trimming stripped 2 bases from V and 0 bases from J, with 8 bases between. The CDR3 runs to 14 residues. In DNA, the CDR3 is TGCGCCAGCAGCCAACTAGCTGGCTCCTACGAGCAGTACTTC. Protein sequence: CASSQLAGSYEQYF.

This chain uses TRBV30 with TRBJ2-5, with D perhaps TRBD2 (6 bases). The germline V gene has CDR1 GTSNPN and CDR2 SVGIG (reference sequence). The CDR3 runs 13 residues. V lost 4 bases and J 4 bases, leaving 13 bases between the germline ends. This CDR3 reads CAWTPAGAETQYF. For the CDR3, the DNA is TGTGCCTGGACCCCAGCGGGCGCAGAGACCCAGTACTTC.

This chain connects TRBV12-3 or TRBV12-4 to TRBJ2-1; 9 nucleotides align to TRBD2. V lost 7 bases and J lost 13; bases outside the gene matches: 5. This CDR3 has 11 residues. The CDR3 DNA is TGTGCCAGCAAGACTAGCGGCCCCCAGTTCTTC. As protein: CASKTSGPQFF.

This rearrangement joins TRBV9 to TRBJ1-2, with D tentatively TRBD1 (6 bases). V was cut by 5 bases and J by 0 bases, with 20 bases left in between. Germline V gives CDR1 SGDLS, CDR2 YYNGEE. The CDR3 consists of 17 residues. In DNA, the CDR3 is TGTGCCAGCAGTGCACAGGGCCTACCCAGTCCTAACTATGGCTACACCTTC. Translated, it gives CASSAQGLPSPNYGYTF.

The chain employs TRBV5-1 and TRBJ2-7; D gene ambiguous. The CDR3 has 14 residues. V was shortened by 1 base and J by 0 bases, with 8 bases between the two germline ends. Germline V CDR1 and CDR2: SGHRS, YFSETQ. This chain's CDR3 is CASSLSSSSYEQYF. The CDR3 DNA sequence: TGCGCCAGCAGCTTGTCTTCCAGCTCCTACGAGCAGTACTTC.

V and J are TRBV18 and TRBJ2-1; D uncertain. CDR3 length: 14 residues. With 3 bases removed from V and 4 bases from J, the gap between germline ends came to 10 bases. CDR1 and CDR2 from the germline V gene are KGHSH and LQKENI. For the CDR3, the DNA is TGTGCCAGCTCACCTCAAGGCGGATACAATGAGCAGTTCTTC. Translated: CASSPQGGYNEQFF.

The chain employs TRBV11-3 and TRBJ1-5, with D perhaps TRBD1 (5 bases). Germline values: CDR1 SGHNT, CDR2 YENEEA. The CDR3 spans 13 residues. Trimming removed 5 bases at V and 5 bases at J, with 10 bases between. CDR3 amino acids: CASSPDTDQPQHF. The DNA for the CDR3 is TGTGCCAGCAGCCCGGACACCGATCAGCCCCAGCATTTT.

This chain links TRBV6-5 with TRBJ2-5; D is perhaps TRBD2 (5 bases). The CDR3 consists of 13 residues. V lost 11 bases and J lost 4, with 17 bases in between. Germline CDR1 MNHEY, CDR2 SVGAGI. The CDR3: CAYRSTGSETQYF. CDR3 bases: TGTGCCTACAGAAGCACGGGATCAGAGACCCAGTACTTC.

CDR3 in amino acids: CASSQQGAANEKLFF. The DNA for the CDR3 is TGTGCCAGCAGCCAACAGGGGGCAGCTAATGAAAAACTGTTTTTT. This chain links TRBV4-2 with TRBJ1-4, with 8 bases aligning to TRBD1. V shed 2 bases and J 3 bases; nucleotides not matched to a gene: 2. The CDR3 sequence is 15 residues long. CDR1 and CDR2 (germline): LGHNA, YNFKEQ.

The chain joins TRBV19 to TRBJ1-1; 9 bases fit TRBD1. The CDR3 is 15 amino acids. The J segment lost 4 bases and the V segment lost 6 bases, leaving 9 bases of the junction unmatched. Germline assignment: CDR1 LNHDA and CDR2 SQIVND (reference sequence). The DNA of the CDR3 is TGTGCCAGTAGACCGGGACAGGGCAGTGGCACTGAAGCTTTCTTT. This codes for CASRPGQGSGTEAFF.

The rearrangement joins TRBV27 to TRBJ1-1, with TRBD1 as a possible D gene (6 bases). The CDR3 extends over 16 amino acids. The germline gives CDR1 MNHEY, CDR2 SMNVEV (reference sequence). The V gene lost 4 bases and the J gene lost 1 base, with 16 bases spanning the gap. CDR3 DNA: TGTGCCAGCAGTTCCACCCCGACAGGTCGGAACACTGAAGCTTTCTTT. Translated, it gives CASSSTPTGRNTEAFF.

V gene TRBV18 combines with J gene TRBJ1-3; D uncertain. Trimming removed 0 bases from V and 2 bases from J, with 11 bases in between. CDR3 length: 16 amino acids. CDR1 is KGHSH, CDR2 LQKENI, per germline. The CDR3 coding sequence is TGTGCCAGCTCACCACCTATGCACGGGGCTGGAAACACCATATATTTT. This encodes CASSPPMHGAGNTIYF.

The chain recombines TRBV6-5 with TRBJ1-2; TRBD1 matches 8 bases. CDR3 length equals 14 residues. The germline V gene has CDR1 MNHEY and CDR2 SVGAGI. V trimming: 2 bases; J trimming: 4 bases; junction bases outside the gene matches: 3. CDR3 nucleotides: TGTGCCAGCAGTTACGGCCAGGGGGCCTATGGCTACACCTTC. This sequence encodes CASSYGQGAYGYTF.

As DNA, the CDR3 is TGTGCCTGGAGTGTAGGGGCAGGAAAGGGTGGTAACACTGAAGCTTTCTTT. Encoded protein: CAWSVGAGKGGNTEAFF. The rearrangement joins TRBV30 to TRBJ1-1; a weak D match, TRBD1 (5 bases). Deletions cut 0 bases from V and 2 bases from J, with 19 bases between. Germline V gives CDR1 GTSNPN, CDR2 SVGIG (reference sequence). The CDR3 spans 17 residues.

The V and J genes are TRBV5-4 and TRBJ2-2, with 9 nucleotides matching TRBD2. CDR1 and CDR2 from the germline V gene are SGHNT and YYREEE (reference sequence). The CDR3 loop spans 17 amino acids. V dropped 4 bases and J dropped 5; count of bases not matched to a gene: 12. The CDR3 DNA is TGTGCCAGCAGCAGGACAGCGGGGGGCTGGGAGACCGGGGAGCTGTTTTTT. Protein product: CASSRTAGGWETGELFF.

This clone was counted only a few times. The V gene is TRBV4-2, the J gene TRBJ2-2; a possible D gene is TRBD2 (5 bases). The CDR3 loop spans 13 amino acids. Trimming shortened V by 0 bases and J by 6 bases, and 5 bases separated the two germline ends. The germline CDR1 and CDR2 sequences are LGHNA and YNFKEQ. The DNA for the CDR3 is TGTGCCAGCAGCCAAGAACTAGCCGGGGAGCTGTTTTTT. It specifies CASSQELAGELFF.